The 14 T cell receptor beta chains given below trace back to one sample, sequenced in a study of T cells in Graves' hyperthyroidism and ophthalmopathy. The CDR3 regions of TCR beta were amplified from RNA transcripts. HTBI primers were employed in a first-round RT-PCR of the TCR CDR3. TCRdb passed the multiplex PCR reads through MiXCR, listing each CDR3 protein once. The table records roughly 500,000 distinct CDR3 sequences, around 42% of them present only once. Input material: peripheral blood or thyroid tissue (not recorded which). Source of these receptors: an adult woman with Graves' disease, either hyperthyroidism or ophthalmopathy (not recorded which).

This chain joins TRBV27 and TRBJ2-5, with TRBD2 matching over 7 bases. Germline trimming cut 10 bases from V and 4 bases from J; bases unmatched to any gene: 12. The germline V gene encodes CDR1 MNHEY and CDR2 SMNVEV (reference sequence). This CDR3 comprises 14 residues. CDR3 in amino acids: CATSRWGEGETQYF. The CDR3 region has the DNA TGTGCCACCTCCCGGTGGGGGGAGGGAGAGACCCAGTACTTC.

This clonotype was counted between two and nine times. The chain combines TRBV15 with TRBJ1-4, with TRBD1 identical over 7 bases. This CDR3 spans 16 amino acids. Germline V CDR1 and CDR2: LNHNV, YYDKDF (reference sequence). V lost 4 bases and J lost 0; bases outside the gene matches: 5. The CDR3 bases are TGTGCCACCAGCAAAGACAGGGCCGCAACTAATGAAAAACTGTTTTTT. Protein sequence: CATSKDRAATNEKLFF.

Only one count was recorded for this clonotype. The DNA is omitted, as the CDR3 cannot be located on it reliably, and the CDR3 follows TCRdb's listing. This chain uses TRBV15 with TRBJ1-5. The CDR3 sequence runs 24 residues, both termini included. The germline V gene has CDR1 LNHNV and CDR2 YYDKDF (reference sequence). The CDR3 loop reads CATSSFYICSASSAELHSNQPQHF.

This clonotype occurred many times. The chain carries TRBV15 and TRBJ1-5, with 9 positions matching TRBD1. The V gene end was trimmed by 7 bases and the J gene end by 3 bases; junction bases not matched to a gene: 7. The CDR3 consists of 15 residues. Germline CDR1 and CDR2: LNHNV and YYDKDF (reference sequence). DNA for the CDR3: TGTGCCACCAACCGGGACAGGGCCTTCAATCAGCCCCAGCATTTT. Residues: CATNRDRAFNQPQHF.

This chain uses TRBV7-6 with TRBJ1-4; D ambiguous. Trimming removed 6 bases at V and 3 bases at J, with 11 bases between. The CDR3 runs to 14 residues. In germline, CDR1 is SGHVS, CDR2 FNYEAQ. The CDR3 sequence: CASRGRASNEKLFF. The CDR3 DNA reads TGTGCCAGCAGGGGTAGGGCTTCTAATGAAAAACTGTTTTTT.

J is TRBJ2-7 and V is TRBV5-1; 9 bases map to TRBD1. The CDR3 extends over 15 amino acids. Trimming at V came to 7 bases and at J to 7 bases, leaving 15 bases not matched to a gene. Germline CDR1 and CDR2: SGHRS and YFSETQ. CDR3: CASSGQTGTGLEQYF. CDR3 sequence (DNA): TGCGCCAGCTCGGGACAAACCGGGACAGGGTTGGAGCAGTACTTC.

CDR3 coding DNA: TGTGCCATCAGTGACCGACGGACAGTTATGAACACCATATATTTT. Translation gives CAISDRRTVMNTIYF. V gene TRBV10-3 combines with J gene TRBJ1-3, with D perhaps matching TRBD1 (6 bases). The CDR3 has 15 amino acids. Trimming shortened V by 3 bases and J by 7 bases, and 16 bases separated the two germline ends. The V gene's germline CDR1 is ENHRY and CDR2 SYGVKD.

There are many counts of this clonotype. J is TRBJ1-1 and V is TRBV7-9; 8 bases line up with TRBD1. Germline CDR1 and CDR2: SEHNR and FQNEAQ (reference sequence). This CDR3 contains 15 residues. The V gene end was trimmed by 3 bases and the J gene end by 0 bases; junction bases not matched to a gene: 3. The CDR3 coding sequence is TGTGCCAGCAGCTTCGGACAGGGAGTGAACACTGAAGCTTTCTTT. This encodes CASSFGQGVNTEAFF.

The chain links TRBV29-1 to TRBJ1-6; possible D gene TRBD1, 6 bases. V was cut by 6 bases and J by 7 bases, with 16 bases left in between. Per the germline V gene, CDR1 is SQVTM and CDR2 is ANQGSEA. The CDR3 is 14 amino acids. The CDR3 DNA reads TGCAGCGTCCGAGGCGGGGGCACGAATTCACCCCTCCACTTT. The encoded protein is CSVRGGGTNSPLHF.

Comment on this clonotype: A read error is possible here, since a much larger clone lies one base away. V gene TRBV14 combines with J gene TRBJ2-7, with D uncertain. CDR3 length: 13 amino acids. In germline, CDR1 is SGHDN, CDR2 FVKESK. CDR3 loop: CASSHVLTYGQYF. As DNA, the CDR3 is TGTGCCAGCAGCCATGTTCTCACCTACGGGCAGTACTTC.

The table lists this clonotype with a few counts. The CDR3 DNA is TGCAGCGCCGGGACACCTAACACCGGGGAGCTGTTTTTT. Protein sequence: CSAGTPNTGELFF. The rearrangement joins TRBV29-1 to TRBJ2-2; D is possibly TRBD1 (6 bases). Per germline, CDR1 SQVTM and CDR2 ANQGSEA. This CDR3 contains 13 residues. V was trimmed by 7 bases and J by 2 bases, leaving 11 bases between them.

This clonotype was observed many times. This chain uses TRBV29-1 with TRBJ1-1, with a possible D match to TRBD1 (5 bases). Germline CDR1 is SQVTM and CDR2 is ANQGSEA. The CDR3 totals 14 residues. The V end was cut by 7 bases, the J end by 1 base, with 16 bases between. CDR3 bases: TGCAGCGCCACAGGACGGGACGGGAACACTGAAGCTTTCTTT. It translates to CSATGRDGNTEAFF.

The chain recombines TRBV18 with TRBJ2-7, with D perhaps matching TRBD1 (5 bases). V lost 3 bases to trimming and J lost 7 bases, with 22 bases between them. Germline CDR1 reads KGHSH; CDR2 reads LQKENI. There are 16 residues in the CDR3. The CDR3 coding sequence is TGTGCCAGCTCACCTAAAGGGGTTTCAAAGCCGGAAGAGCAGTACTTC. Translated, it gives CASSPKGVSKPEEQYF.

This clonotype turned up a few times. The CDR3 spells CASSYSLSRGVYTEAFF. As DNA, the CDR3 is TGTGCCAGCAGTTACTCGCTCTCCCGGGGCGTGTACACTGAAGCTTTCTTT. V is TRBV6-2 or TRBV6-3 and J is TRBJ1-1; D possibly corresponds to TRBD1 (5 bases). From germline, CDR1 is MNHEY and CDR2 SVGEGT. The V end lost 0 bases, the J end lost 3 bases, and 17 bases lay between the germline ends. The CDR3 spans 17 residues.